This TCR beta chain was recorded in a study of identical twins. Broader study findings: Where beta out-of-frame sequences were concerned, excess twin sharing was weaker.

As regards this clonotype: Its matching antigen is unknown.

The germline V and J ends were trimmed by 8 bases and 4 bases, with 17 bases remaining between them. The CDR3 extends over 14 amino acids. Germline V gene lookup returns CDR1 MNHNS and CDR2 SASEGT. TCRdb reprocessed the 5' RACE reads with MiXCR, giving one entry per CDR3 protein. This table has roughly 770,000 distinct CDR3 sequences, roughly 20% appearing once. Another study also made use of these data, one on T cells expressing NK-cell markers. That paper states: NKG2C+ dominant clonotype frequencies in six donors were about 1.0-7.5% of CD8+ T cells.

V and J are TRBV6-1 and TRBJ2-5; TRBD2 might be the D (7 bases). The TCR originated in a woman under 30 in good health. Sample: PBMCs. As DNA, the CDR3 is TGTGCCAGCGCCAAGGGGGGAGGGACAGAGACCCAGTACTTC. Residues: CASAKGGGTETQYF.